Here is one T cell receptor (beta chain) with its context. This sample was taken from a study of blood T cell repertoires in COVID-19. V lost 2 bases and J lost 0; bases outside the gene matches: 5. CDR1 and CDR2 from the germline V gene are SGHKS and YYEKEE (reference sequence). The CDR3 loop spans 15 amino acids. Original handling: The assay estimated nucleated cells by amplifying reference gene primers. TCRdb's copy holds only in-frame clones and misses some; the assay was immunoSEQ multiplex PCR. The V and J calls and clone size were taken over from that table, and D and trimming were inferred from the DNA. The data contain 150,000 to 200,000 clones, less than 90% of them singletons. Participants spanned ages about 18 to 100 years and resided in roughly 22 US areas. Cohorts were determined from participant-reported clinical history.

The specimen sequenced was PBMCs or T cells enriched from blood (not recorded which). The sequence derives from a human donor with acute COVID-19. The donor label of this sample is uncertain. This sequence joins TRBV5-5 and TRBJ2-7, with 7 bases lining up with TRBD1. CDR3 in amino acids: CASSFSGGSSYEQYF. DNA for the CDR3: TGTGCCAGCAGCTTCTCAGGGGGAAGCTCCTACGAGCAGTACTTC.